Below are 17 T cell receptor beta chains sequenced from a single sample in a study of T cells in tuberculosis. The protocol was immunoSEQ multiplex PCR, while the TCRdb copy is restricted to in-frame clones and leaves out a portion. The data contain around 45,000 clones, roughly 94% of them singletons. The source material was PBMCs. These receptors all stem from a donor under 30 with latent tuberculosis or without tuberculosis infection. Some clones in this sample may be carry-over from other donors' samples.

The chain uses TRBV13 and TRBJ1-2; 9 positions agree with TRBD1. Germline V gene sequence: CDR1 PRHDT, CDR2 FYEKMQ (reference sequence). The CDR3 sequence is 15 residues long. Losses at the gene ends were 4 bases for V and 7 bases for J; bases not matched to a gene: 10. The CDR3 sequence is CASSSMTGGRRGYTF. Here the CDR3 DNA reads TGTGCCAGCAGCTCGATGACAGGGGGTCGACGTGGCTACACCTTC.

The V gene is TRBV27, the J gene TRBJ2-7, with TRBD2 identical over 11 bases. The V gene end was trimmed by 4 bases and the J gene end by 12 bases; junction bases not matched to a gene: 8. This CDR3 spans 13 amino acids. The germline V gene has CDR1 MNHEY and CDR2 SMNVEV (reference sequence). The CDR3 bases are TGTGCCAGCAGTTGGACTAGCGGGCGTAACCTGTACTTC. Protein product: CASSWTSGRNLYF.

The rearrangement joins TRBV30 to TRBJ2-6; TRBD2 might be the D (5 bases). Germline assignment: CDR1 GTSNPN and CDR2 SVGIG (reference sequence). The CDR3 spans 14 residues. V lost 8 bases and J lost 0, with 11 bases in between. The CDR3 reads CAESRVSGANVLTF. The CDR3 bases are TGTGCCGAATCGCGGGTCTCTGGGGCCAACGTCCTGACTTTC.

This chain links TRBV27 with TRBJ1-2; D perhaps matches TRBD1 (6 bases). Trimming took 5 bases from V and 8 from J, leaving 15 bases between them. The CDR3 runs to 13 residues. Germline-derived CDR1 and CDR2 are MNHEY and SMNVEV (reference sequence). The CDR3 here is CASSPGTNSGYTF. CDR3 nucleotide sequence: TGTGCCAGCAGTCCCGGGACAAATAGCGGCTACACCTTC.

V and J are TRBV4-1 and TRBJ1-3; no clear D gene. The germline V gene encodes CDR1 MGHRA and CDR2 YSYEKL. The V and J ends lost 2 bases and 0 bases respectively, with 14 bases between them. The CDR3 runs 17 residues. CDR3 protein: CASSQFFPLISGNTIYF. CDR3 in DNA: TGCGCCAGCAGCCAATTTTTCCCACTGATCTCTGGAAACACCATATATTTT.

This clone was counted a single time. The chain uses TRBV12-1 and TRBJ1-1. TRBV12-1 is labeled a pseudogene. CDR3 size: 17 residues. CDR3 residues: CASSFGGEPAALVEAFF. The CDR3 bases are TGTGCCAGCAGCTTTGGGGGGGAGCCCGCGGCCCTGGTCGAAGCTTTCTTT.

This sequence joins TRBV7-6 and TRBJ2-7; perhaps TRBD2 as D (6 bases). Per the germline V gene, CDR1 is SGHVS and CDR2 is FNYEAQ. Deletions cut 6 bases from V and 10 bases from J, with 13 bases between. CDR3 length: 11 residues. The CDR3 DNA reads TGTGCCAGCAGATCCCAGGGAGGTCAGTACTTC. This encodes CASRSQGGQYF.

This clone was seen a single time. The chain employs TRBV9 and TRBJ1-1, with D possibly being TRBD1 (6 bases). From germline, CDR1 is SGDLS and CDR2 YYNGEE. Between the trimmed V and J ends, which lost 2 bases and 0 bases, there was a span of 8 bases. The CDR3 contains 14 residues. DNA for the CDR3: TGTGCCAGCAGCGTGACAGGCATGAACACTGAAGCTTTCTTT. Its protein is CASSVTGMNTEAFF.

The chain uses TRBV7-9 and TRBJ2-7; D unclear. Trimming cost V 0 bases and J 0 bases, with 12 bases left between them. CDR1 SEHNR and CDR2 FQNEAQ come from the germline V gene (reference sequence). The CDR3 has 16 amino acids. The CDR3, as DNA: TGTGCCAGCAGCTTAGCGCAAGATGTCAGCTCCTACGAGCAGTACTTC. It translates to CASSLAQDVSSYEQYF.

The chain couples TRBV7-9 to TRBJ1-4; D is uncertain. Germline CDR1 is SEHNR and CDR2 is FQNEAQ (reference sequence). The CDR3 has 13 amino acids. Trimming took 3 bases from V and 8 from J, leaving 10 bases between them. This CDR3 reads CASSFLSGEKLFF. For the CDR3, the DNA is TGTGCCAGCAGCTTTCTATCGGGGGAAAAACTGTTTTTT.

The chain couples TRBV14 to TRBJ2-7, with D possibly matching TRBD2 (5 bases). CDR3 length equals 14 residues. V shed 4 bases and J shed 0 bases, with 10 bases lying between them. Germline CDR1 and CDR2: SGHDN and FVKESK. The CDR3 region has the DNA TGTGCCAGCAGCCTTAGTAGCGTCTCCTACGAGCAGTACTTC. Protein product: CASSLSSVSYEQYF.

The chain's CDR3 is CASRNRDRDGDEQFF. CDR3 nucleotide sequence: TGTGCCAGCAGAAACCGGGACAGGGACGGCGATGAGCAGTTCTTC. The V gene is TRBV6-5, the J gene TRBJ2-1, with TRBD1 identical over 9 bases. The CDR3 consists of 15 residues. Germline CDR1 and CDR2: MNHEY and SVGAGI. Unmatched junction bases numbered 11, after V lost 6 bases and J lost 8 bases.

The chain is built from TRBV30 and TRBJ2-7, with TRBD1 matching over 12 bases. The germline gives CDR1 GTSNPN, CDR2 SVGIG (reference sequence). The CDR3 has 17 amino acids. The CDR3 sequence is CALAGTGGFGPSYEQYF. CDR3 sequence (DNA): TGTGCATTGGCCGGGACAGGGGGCTTCGGACCAAGCTACGAGCAGTACTTC.

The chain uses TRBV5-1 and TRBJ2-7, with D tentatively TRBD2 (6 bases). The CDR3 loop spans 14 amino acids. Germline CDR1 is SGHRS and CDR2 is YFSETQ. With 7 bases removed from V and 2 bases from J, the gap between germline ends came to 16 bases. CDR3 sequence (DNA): TGCGCCAGCCACGAGCCGGGACTGACCTACGAGCAGTACTTC. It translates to CASHEPGLTYEQYF.

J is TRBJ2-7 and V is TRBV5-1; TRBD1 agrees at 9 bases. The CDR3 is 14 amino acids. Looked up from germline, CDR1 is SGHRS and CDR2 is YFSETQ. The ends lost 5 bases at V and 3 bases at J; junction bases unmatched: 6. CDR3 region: CASRAGTGFYEQYF. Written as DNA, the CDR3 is TGCGCCAGCAGAGCCGGGACAGGGTTCTACGAGCAGTACTTC.

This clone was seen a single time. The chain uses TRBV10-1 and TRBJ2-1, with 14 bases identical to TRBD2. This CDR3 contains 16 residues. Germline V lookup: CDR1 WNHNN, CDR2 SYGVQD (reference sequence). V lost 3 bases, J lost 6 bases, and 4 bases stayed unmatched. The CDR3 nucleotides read TGCGCCAGCAGTGACGCCGGGACTAGCGGGAGCAATGAGCAGTTCTTC. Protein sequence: CASSDAGTSGSNEQFF.

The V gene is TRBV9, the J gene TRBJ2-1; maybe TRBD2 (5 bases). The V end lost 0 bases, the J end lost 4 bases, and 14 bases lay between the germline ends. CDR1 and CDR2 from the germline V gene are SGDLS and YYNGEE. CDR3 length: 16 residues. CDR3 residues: CASSVALRGSYNEQFF. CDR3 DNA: TGTGCCAGCAGCGTAGCGCTTAGAGGGAGTTACAATGAGCAGTTCTTC.